The clone carrying this T cell receptor beta chain occurred a few times. Its antigen is unknown. V trimming: 1 base; J trimming: 1 base; junction bases outside the gene matches: 3. The V gene's germline CDR1 is LNHNV and CDR2 YYDKDF (reference sequence). The CDR3 extends over 16 amino acids. The data originate from a study of cytomegalovirus exposure and HLA in healthy donors. Study-wide background: Some 200 million T cells yielded approximately 100 million unique TCR beta sequences, as an earlier analysis found.

Study-wide results and limits: Reported performance of the classifier showed diagnosis of cytomegalovirus status with high specificity and sensitivity. A cluster of highly shared sequence variants was likely a sequencing artifact. TCR beta chain V- and J-gene trimming was linked, in a later analysis, to a missense variant in DCLRE1C.

Primers included in the PCR were 60 Vbeta and 13 Jbeta primers. Libraries were prepared by immunoSEQ multiplex PCR; TCRdb keeps only in-frame clonotypes and omits some of them. In the table there are roughly 110,000 clones, approximately 80% of which are singletons. This clonotype was obtained from a male donor in good health and CMV-seronegative. The sample comprised PBMCs. The chain employs TRBV15 and TRBJ2-7, with 11 nucleotides matching TRBD2. CDR3 bases: TGTGCCACCAGCAGAGGGAGACTAGCGGGGTCCTACGAGCAGTACTTC. This gives the protein CATSRGRLAGSYEQYF.